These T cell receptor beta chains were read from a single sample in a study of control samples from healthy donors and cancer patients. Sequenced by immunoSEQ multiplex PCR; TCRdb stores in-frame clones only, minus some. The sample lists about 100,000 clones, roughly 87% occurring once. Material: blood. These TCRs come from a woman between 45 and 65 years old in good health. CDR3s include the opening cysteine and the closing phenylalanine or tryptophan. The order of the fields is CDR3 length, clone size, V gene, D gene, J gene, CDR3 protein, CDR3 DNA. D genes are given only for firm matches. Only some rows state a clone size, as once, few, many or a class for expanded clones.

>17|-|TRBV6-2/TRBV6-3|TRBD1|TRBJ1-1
CASSKGEPEPGGTEAFF
TGTGCCAGCAGTAAAGGGGAACCGGAACCAGGGGGCACTGAAGCTTTCTTT
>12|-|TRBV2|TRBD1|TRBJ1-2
CASSQGARGYTF
TGTGCCAGCAGCCAGGGGGCGCGAGGCTACACCTTC
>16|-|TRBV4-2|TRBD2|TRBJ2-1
CASSLIAGGTNIEQFF
TGTGCCAGCAGCCTCATAGCGGGGGGGACCAACATTGAGCAGTTCTTC
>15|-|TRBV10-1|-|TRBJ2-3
CASSGRASSTDTQYF
TGCGCCAGCAGTGGCAGGGCCTCTAGCACAGATACGCAGTATTTT
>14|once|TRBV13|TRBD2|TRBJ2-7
CASSLGLAAYEQYF
TGTGCCAGCAGCTTAGGACTAGCGGCTTACGAGCAGTACTTC
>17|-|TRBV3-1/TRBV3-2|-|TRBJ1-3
CASSQDLALSPGNTIYF
TGTGCCAGCAGCCAAGATTTAGCCCTCTCTCCGGGAAACACCATATATTTT
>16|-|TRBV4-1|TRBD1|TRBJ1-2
CASSQEWTGTRRSYTF
TGCGCCAGCAGCCAAGAATGGACAGGGACGAGGAGGAGCTACACCTTC
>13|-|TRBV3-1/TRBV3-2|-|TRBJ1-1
CASSRPPDTEAFF
TGTGCCAGCAGCCGACCGCCGGACACTGAAGCTTTCTTT
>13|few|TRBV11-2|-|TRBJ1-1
CASSEQGDTEAFF
TGTGCCAGCAGCGAACAGGGAGACACTGAAGCTTTCTTT
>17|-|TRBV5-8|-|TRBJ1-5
CASSLGQSMPSNQPQHF
TGTGCCAGCAGCTTGGGACAGTCCATGCCAAGCAATCAGCCCCAGCATTTT
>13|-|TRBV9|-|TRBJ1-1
CASSVEVDTEAFF
TGTGCCAGCAGCGTAGAGGTCGACACTGAAGCTTTCTTT
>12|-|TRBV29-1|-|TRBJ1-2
CSVDQGLYGYTF
TGCAGCGTTGATCAGGGGCTCTATGGCTACACCTTC
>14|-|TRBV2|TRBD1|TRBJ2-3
CASSLATRDRSQYF
TGTGCCAGCAGTCTAGCCACCCGGGACAGGTCGCAGTATTTT
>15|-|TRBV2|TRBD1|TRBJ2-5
CASSENRGSAETQYF
TGTGCCAGCAGTGAAAACAGGGGGTCTGCAGAGACCCAGTACTTC
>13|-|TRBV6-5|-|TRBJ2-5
CASSQGTLGTQYF
TGTGCCAGCAGCCAAGGGACTTTGGGGACCCAGTACTTC
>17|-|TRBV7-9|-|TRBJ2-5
CASGPLIEPTEQETQYF
TGTGCCAGCGGGCCTTTGATTGAACCCACCGAACAAGAGACCCAGTACTTC
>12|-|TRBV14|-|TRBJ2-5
CASSNRGETQYF
TGTGCCAGCAGCAATCGGGGGGAGACCCAGTACTTC
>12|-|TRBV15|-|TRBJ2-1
CAIKGIIGEQFF
TGTGCCATAAAAGGGATCATCGGGGAGCAGTTCTTC
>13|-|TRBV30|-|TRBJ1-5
CAWGTENNQPQHF
TGTGCCTGGGGAACCGAAAACAATCAGCCCCAGCATTTT
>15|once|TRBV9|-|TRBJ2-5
CASSGLGGARETQYF
TGTGCCAGCAGCGGTTTGGGGGGCGCGAGGGAGACCCAGTACTTC
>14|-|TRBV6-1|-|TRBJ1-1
CASSEKGPNTEAFF
TGTGCCAGCAGTGAAAAGGGGCCGAACACTGAAGCTTTCTTT
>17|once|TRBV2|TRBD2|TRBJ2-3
CASSDSGGGRRTDTQYF
TGTGCCAGCAGTGACAGCGGGGGGGGCCGTCGCACAGATACGCAGTATTTT
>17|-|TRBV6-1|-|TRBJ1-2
CASSEYAGQIPNYGYTF
TGTGCCAGCAGTGAGTACGCCGGACAGATTCCTAACTATGGCTACACCTTC
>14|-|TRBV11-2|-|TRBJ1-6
CASSLGMSNSPLHF
TGTGCCAGCAGCTTAGGGATGTCTAATTCACCCCTCCACTTT
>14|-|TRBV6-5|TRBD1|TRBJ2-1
CASSLETGSHEQFF
TGTGCCAGCAGTCTTGAGACAGGGTCTCATGAGCAGTTCTTC
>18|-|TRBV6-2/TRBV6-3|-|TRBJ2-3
CASSYSISRVGLTDTQYF
TGTGCCAGCAGTTACTCGATTTCGAGGGTGGGTCTGACAGATACGCAGTATTTT
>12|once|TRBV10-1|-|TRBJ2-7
CASSTGPAEQYF
TGCGCCAGCAGTACAGGACCCGCCGAGCAGTACTTC
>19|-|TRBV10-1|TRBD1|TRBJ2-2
CASSESLSRTGGGTGELFF
TGCGCCAGCAGTGAGTCGTTATCCCGGACAGGGGGCGGTACCGGGGAGCTGTTTTTT
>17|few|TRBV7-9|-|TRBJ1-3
CASSFPRQARTGNTIYF
TGTGCCAGCAGCTTCCCTCGGCAGGCCAGAACTGGAAACACCATATATTTT
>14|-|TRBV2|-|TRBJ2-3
CASSAQVGTDTQYF
TGTGCCAGCAGCGCTCAAGTGGGCACAGATACGCAGTATTTT
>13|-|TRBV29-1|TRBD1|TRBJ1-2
CSAPDRGNYGYTF
TGCAGCGCCCCGGACAGGGGGAACTATGGCTACACCTTC
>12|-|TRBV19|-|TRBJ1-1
CAVSGQNTEAFF
TGTGCCGTGTCCGGACAGAACACTGAAGCTTTCTTT
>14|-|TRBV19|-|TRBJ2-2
CASSIIDKNGELFF
TGTGCCAGTAGTATCATAGACAAGAACGGGGAGCTGTTTTTT
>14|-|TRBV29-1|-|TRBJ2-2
CSVEDPWFIGELFF
TGCAGCGTTGAAGATCCTTGGTTTATCGGGGAGCTGTTTTTT
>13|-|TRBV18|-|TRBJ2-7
CASSPAHLYEQYF
TGTGCCAGCTCACCAGCACACCTCTACGAGCAGTACTTC